This passage covers 15 T cell receptor beta chains from one sample sequenced in a study of T cells in localized non-small cell lung cancer. Sequenced by immunoSEQ multiplex PCR; TCRdb stores in-frame clones only, minus some. Found here are around 50,000 clones, around 86% of them singletons; the top ten hold 2% to 3%. This sample comprised PBMCs, obtained before any cancer treatment. The receptors stem from a man between 40 and 69 years old with stage II lung adenocarcinoma.

The chain combines TRBV6-6 with TRBJ1-1; D not resolved. From germline, CDR1 is MNHNY and CDR2 SVGAGI (reference sequence). The CDR3 runs to 13 residues. Trimming cost V 0 bases and J 0 bases, with 2 bases left between them. The CDR3 sequence is CASSYSLNTEAFF. The CDR3 DNA is TGTGCCAGCAGTTACTCACTGAACACTGAAGCTTTCTTT.

V and J are TRBV5-1 and TRBJ2-2; no reliable D call. The germline V gene has CDR1 SGHRS and CDR2 YFSETQ. The V end was cut by 6 bases, the J end by 3 bases, with 9 bases between. This CDR3 spans 13 amino acids. This CDR3 is CASIKIDTGELFF. As DNA, the CDR3 is TGCGCCAGCATAAAAATCGACACCGGGGAGCTGTTTTTT.

The chain uses TRBV27 and TRBJ2-2, with 8 bases identical to TRBD2. V was pared by 5 bases and J by 6 bases, with 8 bases of the junction left unmatched. The CDR3 spans 15 residues. Germline loops: CDR1 MNHEY, CDR2 SMNVEV (reference sequence). CDR3 DNA: TGTGCCAGCAGTCCTCGGGGGGGAGAGGCCGGGGAGCTGTTTTTT. Translated, it gives CASSPRGGEAGELFF.

This sequence joins TRBV2 and TRBJ2-3, with D possibly called TRBD1 or TRBD2 (5 bases each). The V end was cut by 8 bases, the J end by 4 bases, with 19 bases between. There are 15 residues in the CDR3. Looked up from germline, CDR1 is SNHLY and CDR2 is FYNNEI. Here the CDR3 DNA reads TGTGCCAGCTTGAGGGCTTGGGGCAGCTCAGATACGCAGTATTTT. It yields the protein CASLRAWGSSDTQYF.

Only one count was recorded for this clone. The gene calls are TRBV7-3 and TRBJ2-7, with 7 bases identical to TRBD1. J was trimmed by 7 bases and V by 1 base; bases with no gene match: 10. Germline CDR1 reads SGHTA; CDR2 reads FQGTGA. The length of the CDR3 is 15 residues. The CDR3 here is CASSLNGVQGTEQYF. The CDR3 DNA follows: TGTGCCAGCAGCTTAAACGGGGTACAGGGGACGGAGCAGTACTTC.

The chain recombines TRBV29-1 with TRBJ2-3; 7 nucleotides align to TRBD1. The CDR3 totals 13 residues. Germline assignment: CDR1 SQVTM and CDR2 ANQGSEA. After removal of 7 bases from V and 0 bases from J, the junction contained 4 bases not matched to a gene. The CDR3 protein is CSATGASTDTQYF. The CDR3 DNA follows: TGCAGCGCTACAGGGGCGAGCACAGATACGCAGTATTTT.

The chain combines TRBV15 with TRBJ1-1, with D uncertain. V lost 0 bases and J lost 6, with 11 bases in between. This CDR3 has 14 amino acids. Germline CDR1 reads LNHNV; CDR2 reads YYDKDF (reference sequence). As DNA, the CDR3 is TGTGCCACCAGCAGAGATCCGGGTTTCTCTGAAGCTTTCTTT. This translates into CATSRDPGFSEAFF.

The rearrangement uses TRBV5-1 and TRBJ2-3, with 12 bases matching TRBD1. The CDR3 runs to 16 residues. The V gene's germline CDR1 is SGHRS and CDR2 YFSETQ. Trimming cost V 4 bases and J 7 bases; bases outside gene matches: 10. The CDR3 is CASSKSGQGARNTQYF. CDR3 nucleotides: TGCGCCAGCAGCAAATCGGGACAGGGGGCGAGGAATACGCAGTATTTT.

The gene calls are TRBV25-1 and TRBJ2-2; D is possibly TRBD1 (6 bases). V lost 5 bases and J 4 bases, leaving 11 bases between the germline ends. This CDR3 has 14 amino acids. CDR1 is MGHDK, CDR2 SYGVNS, per germline. For the CDR3, the DNA is TGTGCCAGCAGTCCCCGGACAGTCACCGGGGAGCTGTTTTTT. Its protein is CASSPRTVTGELFF. Full variable domain (missing parts from reference TRBV25-1 and TRBJ2-2): EADIYQTPRYLVIGTGKKITLECSQTMGHDKMYWYQQDPGMELHLIHYSYGVNSTEKGDLSSESTVSRIRTEHFPLTLESARPSHTSQYLCASSPRTVTGELFFGEGSRLTVL.

The chain joins TRBV5-6 to TRBJ1-6; 7 bases line up with TRBD1. In germline, CDR1 is SGHDT, CDR2 YYEEEE. The V gene end was trimmed by 1 base and the J gene end by 7 bases; junction bases not matched to a gene: 8. The CDR3 covers 16 residues. In nucleotides, the CDR3 is TGTGCCAGCAGCTTGAGGGGGCTAGGGACCAATTCACCCCTCCACTTT. Amino acid sequence: CASSLRGLGTNSPLHF.

The rearrangement uses TRBV30 and TRBJ2-7; D is perhaps TRBD1 or TRBD2 (5 bases each). The V end lost 3 bases, the J end lost 5 bases, and 29 bases lay between the germline ends. The CDR3 is 18 residues long. Germline V gene sequence: CDR1 GTSNPN, CDR2 SVGIG (reference sequence). CDR3 in amino acids: CAWRGWGSSEGSVDEQYF. The CDR3 nucleotides read TGTGCCTGGAGAGGATGGGGGAGCTCCGAGGGATCTGTGGACGAGCAGTACTTC.

The rearrangement links TRBV5-4 to TRBJ2-3, with 9 bases identical to TRBD2. The CDR3 runs 18 residues. The germline gives CDR1 SGHNT, CDR2 YYREEE (reference sequence). The J segment lost 4 bases and the V segment lost 4 bases, leaving 16 bases of the junction unmatched. Written as DNA, the CDR3 is TGTGCCAGCAGCCAGGGGCGCGGGGGGGCCGGTGTGGCAGATACGCAGTATTTT. It encodes CASSQGRGGAGVADTQYF. Drawing the rest from reference TRBV5-4 and TRBJ2-3, the complete variable domain is ETGVTQSPTHLIKTRGQQVTLRCSSQSGHNTVSWYQQALGQGPQFIFQYYREEENGRGNFPPRFSGLQFPNYSSELNVNALELDDSALYLCASSQGRGGAGVADTQYFGPGTRLTVL.

The chain carries TRBV7-3 and TRBJ1-3; possible D gene TRBD1, 6 bases. V was shortened by 5 bases and J by 10 bases, with 15 bases between the two germline ends. Germline CDR1 is SGHTA and CDR2 is FQGTGA. The CDR3 loop spans 13 amino acids. The CDR3 reads CASSLIRGQTIYF. For the CDR3, the DNA is TGTGCCAGCAGCCTTATCAGGGGTCAGACCATATATTTT. Using reference TRBV7-3 and TRBJ1-3 for the parts outside the CDR3, the full variable domain is GAGVSQTPSNKVTEKGKYVELRCDPISGHTALYWYRQSLGQGPEFLIYFQGTGAADDSGLPNDRFFAVRPEGSVSTLKIQRTERGDSAVYLCASSLIRGQTIYFGEGSWLTVV.

V is TRBV5-4 and J is TRBJ2-7; D is tentatively TRBD1 or TRBD2 (6 bases each). Germline CDR1 is SGHNT and CDR2 is YYREEE (reference sequence). The CDR3 runs 14 residues. The V end was cut by 4 bases, the J end by 9 bases, with 20 bases between. CDR3 residues: CASSPEGHRVGQYF. Written as DNA, the CDR3 is TGTGCCAGCAGCCCGGAGGGACACCGCGTTGGGCAGTACTTC.

V gene TRBV6-5 combines with J gene TRBJ2-1, with 9 bases lining up with TRBD2. Trimming removed 5 bases from V and 2 bases from J; junction bases left unmatched: 1. CDR1 and CDR2 (germline): MNHEY, SVGAGI. The CDR3 has 14 amino acids. CDR3 residues: CASSVAGAYNEQFF. The CDR3 DNA sequence: TGTGCCAGCAGTGTAGCGGGGGCCTACAATGAGCAGTTCTTC.